The source of this TCR beta chain is a study of CD8 T cells in ankylosing spondylitis. TCRdb re-called the 5' RACE reads through MiXCR, storing one row per CDR3 protein. The data show around 150,000 distinct CDR3 sequences, about an eighth seen once. General study points: Reports say disease-linked clones showed up significantly more in matched ankylosing spondylitis synovial fluid.

This clonotype was recorded many times. Antigen unknown. This clonotype was obtained from a female donor with ankylosing spondylitis or in good health (not recorded which). What was sequenced was blood, either unsorted or a sorted T cell fraction (not recorded which).

CDR3 bases: TGCAGTGCTAGAGCTACCTGGAGGGGGGCCGGTGACACAGATACGCAGTATTTT. Amino acid sequence: CSARATWRGAGDTDTQYF. V usage is TRBV20-1 and J usage is TRBJ2-3; D could derive from TRBD1 or TRBD2 (6 bases each). Germline CDR1 and CDR2: DFQATT and SNEGSKA (reference sequence). This CDR3 has 18 residues. V shed 1 base and J shed 2 bases, with 22 bases lying between them.